This record concerns one TCR beta chain sequence. The germline gene is not matched at one end of the junction; a read error may be the cause. The entry originates in a study of tumor and adjacent non-tumor tissue in lung cancer. A modified ARM-PCR protocol with three rounds of nested PCR amplified TCRbeta. MiXCR was run by TCRdb on the multiplex PCR reads, yielding one entry per CDR3 protein. The data show 200,000 or so distinct CDR3 sequences, 71% seen once. RNA was extracted from bulk tissue without any cell sorting. The CDR3 loop spans 11 amino acids. In germline, CDR1 is SGHAT, CDR2 FQNNGV. The chain joins TRBV11-2 to TRBJ2-7, with D hard to call. The source is a man aged 55 to 70 with non-small cell lung cancer. Source material: lung tumor tissue. DNA of the CDR3: TGTGCCAGCACCGACTTGATCTTGCAGAACTTC. Its protein product is CASTDLILQNF. Combining the CDR3 with reference TRBV11-2 and TRBJ2-7 gives the whole variable domain EAGVAQSPRYKIIEKRQSVAFWCNPISGHATLYWYQQILGQGPKLLIQFQNNGVVDDSQLPKDRFSAERLKGVDSTLKIQPAKLEDSAVYLCASTDLILQNFGPGTRLTVT.